This T cell receptor (beta chain) was captured by sequencing in a study of shared clonotypes between healthy human individuals. Points from the study as a whole: The donor pool, a small one, limited the genetic and exposure-history diversity represented.

On this clone: Its specificity is not known.

The germline V gene has CDR1 MNHEY and CDR2 SMNVEV (reference sequence). The length of the CDR3 is 14 residues. V was trimmed by 2 bases and J by 6 bases, leaving 11 bases between them. Sequenced by immunoSEQ multiplex PCR; TCRdb stores in-frame clones only, minus some. The table includes around 1.9 million clones, 85% to 95% detected once. Naive CD8 isolation took CD45RO-negative cells positively selected for CCR7 and excluded terminally differentiated effector memory CD45RA+ cells. This TCR was recovered from a man aged 18 to 30 in good health. Some clones in this sample may be carry-over from other donors' samples. Sequenced material: naive CD8+ T cells from PBMCs. The chain links TRBV27 to TRBJ2-1; no clear D. The CDR3 region has the DNA TGTGCCAGCAGTTTAAGGTTCGAGACCAATGAGCAGTTCTTC. This gives the protein CASSLRFETNEQFF.